The TCR beta chain under discussion was sequenced for a study of T-cell memory formation after mild COVID-19. Study-wide context: Largely donor-specific TCR clusters were found.

TCRdb ran MiXCR on the 5' RACE reads and lists one entry per CDR3 protein. The table records approximately 440,000 distinct CDR3 sequences, roughly 20% of them present only once. This clonotype was seen a handful of times. The TCR comes from an adult woman who had mild COVID-19 (a few samples of this study predate the infection). Cell type and time point are not known. The sample taken for sequencing was PBMCs or a T cell subset sorted from them (not recorded which).

The CDR3 nucleotides read TGCAGCGCTGGGACAGGTACTCGGTATGGCTACACCTTC. This sequence encodes CSAGTGTRYGYTF. The chain joins TRBV29-1 to TRBJ1-2; 8 nucleotides agree with TRBD1. J was trimmed by 5 bases and V by 7 bases; bases with no gene match: 9. The CDR3 has 13 residues. Germline V gene data show CDR1 as SQVTM and CDR2 as ANQGSEA.